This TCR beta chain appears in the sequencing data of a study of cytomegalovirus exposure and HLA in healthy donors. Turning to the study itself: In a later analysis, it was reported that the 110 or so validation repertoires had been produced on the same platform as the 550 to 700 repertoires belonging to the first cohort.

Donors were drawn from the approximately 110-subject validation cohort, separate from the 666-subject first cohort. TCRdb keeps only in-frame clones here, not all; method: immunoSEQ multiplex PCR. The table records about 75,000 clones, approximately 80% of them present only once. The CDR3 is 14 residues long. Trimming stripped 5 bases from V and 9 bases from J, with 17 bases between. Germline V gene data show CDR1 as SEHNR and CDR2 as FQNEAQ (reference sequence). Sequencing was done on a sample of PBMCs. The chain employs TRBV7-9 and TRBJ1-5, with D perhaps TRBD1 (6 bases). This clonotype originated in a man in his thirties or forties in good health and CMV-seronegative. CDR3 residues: CASSDEQGPLPQHF. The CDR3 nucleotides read TGTGCCAGCAGCGACGAACAGGGTCCTCTGCCCCAGCATTTT.